The clone carrying this T cell receptor beta chain appeared a few times. Its cognate antigen is unknown. A 5'RACE reaction primed in the constant segment made cDNA libraries of TCR alpha and TCR beta, and these carried sample barcodes and UMIs. TCRdb re-derived calls from the 5' RACE reads in MiXCR, one entry per CDR3 protein. This sample has under 400,000 distinct CDR3 sequences, with approximately 29% found just once. The CDR3 totals 13 residues. Germline V gene lookup returns CDR1 DFQATT and CDR2 SNEGSKA (reference sequence). V dropped 3 bases and J dropped 2 bases, with 10 bases sitting between them. This entry is derived from a study of T-cell memory formation after mild COVID-19. Study as a whole: Most TCR clusters belonged to a single donor. Points from the study as a whole: The CD4+ clones that contracted clustered mainly within CM and EM, and the CD8+ clones concentrated in EMRA. While clones contracting from day 15 to 85 were balanced between CD4 and CD8, later expanders leaned CD4+.

The source material was PBMCs or a T cell subset sorted from them (not recorded which). The genes are TRBV20-1 and TRBJ2-5; D is uncertain. The sequence was obtained from an adult woman who had mild COVID-19 (a few samples of this study predate the infection). Cell type and time point are not known. As DNA, the CDR3 is TGCAGTGCTAGGGTGGGTGGGCAAGAGACCCAGTACTTC. Its protein product is CSARVGGQETQYF.